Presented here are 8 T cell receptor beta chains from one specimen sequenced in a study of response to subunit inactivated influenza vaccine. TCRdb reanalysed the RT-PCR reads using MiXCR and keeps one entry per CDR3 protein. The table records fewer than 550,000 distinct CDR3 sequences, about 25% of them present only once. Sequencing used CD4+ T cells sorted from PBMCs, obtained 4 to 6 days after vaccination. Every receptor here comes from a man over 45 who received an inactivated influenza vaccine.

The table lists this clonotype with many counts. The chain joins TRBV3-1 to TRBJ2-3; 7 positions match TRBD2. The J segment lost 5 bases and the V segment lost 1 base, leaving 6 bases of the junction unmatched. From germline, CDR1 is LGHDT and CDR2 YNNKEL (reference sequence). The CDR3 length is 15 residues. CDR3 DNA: TGTGCCAGCAGCCAAGGGCTAGCGGTAAAAGATACGCAGTATTTT. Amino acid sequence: CASSQGLAVKDTQYF.

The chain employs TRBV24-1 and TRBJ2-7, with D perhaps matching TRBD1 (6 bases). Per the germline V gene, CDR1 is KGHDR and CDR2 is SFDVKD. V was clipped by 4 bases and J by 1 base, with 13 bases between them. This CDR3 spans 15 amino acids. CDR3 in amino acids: CATSDSGTPSYEQYF. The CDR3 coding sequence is TGTGCCACCAGTGACTCCGGGACACCTTCCTACGAGCAGTACTTC.

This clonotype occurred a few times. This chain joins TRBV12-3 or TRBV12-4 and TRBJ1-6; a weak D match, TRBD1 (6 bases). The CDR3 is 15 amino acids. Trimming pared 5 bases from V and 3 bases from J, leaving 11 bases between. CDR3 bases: TGTGCCAGCAGTCGGACAGAGAACTATAATTCACCCCTCCACTTT. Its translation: CASSRTENYNSPLHF.

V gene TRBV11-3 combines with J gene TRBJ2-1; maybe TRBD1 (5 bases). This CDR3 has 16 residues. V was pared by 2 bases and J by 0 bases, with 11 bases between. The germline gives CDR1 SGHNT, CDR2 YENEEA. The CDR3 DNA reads TGTGCCAGCAGCTTACAGGGTTTCAGCTCCTACAATGAGCAGTTCTTC. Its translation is CASSLQGFSSYNEQFF. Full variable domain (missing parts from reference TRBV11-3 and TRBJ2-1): EAGVVQSPRYKIIEKKQPVAFWCNPISGHNTLYWYLQNLGQGPELLIRYENEEAVDDSQLPKDRFSAERLKGVDSTLKIQPAELGDSAVYLCASSLQGFSSYNEQFFGPGTRLTVL.

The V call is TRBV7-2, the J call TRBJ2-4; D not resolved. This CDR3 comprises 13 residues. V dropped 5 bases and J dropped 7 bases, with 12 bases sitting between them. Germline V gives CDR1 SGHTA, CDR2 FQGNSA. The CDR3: CASSPPAQNIQYF. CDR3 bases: TGTGCCAGCAGCCCGCCGGCGCAGAACATTCAGTACTTC.

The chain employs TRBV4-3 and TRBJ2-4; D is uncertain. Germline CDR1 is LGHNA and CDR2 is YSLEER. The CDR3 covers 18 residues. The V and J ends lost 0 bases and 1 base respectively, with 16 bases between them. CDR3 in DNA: TGCGCCAGCAGCCAAGATGATCAGGTCCACTTGGCCAAAAACATTCAGTACTTC. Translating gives CASSQDDQVHLAKNIQYF.

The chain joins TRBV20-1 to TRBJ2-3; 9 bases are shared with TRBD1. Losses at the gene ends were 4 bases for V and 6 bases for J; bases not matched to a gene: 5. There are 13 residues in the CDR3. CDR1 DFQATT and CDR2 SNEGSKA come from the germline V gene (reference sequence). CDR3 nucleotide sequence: TGCAGTGCTAATGGACAGGGGACGGATACGCAGTATTTT. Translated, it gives CSANGQGTDTQYF.

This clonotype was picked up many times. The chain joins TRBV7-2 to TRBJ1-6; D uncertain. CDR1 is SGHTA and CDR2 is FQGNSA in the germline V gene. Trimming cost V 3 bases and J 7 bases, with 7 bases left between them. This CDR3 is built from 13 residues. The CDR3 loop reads CASSLSQNSPLHF. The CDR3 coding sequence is TGTGCCAGCAGCTTGTCCCAGAATTCACCCCTCCACTTT.